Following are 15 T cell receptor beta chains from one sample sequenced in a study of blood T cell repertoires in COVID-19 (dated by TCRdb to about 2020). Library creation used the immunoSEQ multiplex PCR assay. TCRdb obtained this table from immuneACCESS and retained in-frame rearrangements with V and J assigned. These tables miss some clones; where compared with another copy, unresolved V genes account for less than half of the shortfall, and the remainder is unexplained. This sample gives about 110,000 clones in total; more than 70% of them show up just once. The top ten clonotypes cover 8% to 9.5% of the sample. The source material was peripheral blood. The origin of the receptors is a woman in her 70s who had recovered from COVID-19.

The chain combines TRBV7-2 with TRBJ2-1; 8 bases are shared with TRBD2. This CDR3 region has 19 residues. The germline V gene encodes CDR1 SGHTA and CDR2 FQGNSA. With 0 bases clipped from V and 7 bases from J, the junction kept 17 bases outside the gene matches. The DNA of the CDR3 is TGTGCCAGCAGCTTAGCGGTTGCTTTAGGCGGGAGGCCGGGGAATGAGCAGTTCTTC. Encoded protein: CASSLAVALGGRPGNEQFF.

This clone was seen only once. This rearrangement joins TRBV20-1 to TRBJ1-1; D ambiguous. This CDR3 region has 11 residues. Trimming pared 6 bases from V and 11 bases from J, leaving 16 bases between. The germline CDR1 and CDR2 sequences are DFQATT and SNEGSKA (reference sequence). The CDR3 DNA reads TGCAGTGCCCAAAAGGAGTGGGAGGCTTTCTTT. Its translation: CSAQKEWEAFF.

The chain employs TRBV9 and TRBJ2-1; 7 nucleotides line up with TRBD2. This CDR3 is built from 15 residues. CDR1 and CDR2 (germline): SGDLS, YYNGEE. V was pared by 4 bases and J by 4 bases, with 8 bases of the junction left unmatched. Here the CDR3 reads CASSYGTTEYNEQFF. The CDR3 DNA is TGTGCCAGCAGCTACGGGACTACAGAATACAATGAGCAGTTCTTC.

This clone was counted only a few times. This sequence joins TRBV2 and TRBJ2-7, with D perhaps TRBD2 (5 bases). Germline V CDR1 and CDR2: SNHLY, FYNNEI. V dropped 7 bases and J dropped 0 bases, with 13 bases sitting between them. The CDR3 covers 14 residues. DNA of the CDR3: TGTGCCAGCATAAAGGACTTGCTCTCCTACGAGCAGTACTTC. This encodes CASIKDLLSYEQYF.

The CDR3: CASSRTPGTDEAFF. The CDR3 nucleotides are TGTGCCAGCAGTCGAACCCCCGGGACAGATGAAGCTTTCTTT. This chain connects TRBV6-5 to TRBJ1-1; TRBD1 matches at 7 bases. Germline CDR1 is MNHEY and CDR2 is SVGAGI. The CDR3 has 14 amino acids. The trim removed 5 bases at V and 7 bases at J, leaving 10 bases unmatched.

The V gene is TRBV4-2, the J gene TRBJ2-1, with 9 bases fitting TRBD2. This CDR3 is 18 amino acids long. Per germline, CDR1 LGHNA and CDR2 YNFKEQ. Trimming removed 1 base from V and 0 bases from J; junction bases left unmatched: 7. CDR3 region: CASSQGLAGRSSYNEQFF. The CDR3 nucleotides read TGTGCCAGCAGCCAAGGTCTAGCGGGGAGAAGCTCCTACAATGAGCAGTTCTTC.

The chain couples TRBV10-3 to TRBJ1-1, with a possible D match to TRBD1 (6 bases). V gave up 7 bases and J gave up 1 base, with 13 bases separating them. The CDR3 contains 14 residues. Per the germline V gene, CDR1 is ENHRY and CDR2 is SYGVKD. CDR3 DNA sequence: TGTGCCATCACCCCCCAACAGGGGAACACTGAAGCTTTCTTT. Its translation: CAITPQQGNTEAFF.

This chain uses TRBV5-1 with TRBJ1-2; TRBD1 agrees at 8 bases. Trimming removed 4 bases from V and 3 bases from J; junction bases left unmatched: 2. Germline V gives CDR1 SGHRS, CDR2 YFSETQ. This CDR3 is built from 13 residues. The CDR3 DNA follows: TGCGCCAGCAGCGAACAGGGGGACTATGGCTACACCTTC. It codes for CASSEQGDYGYTF.

Here the CDR3 DNA reads TGTGCCACCAGTGATCCTGAAGAGGGAGTTGGCTACACCTTC. Translated, it gives CATSDPEEGVGYTF. The chain couples TRBV24-1 to TRBJ1-2; D gene ambiguous. Trimming removed 3 bases at V and 7 bases at J, with 14 bases between. This CDR3 has 14 residues. From germline, CDR1 is KGHDR and CDR2 SFDVKD.

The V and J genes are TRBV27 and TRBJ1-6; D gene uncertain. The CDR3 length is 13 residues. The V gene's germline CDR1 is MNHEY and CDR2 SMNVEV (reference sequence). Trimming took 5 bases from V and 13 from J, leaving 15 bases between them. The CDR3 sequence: CASSPTGPRPLHF. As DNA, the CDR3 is TGTGCCAGCAGTCCTACTGGGCCTCGCCCCCTCCACTTT.

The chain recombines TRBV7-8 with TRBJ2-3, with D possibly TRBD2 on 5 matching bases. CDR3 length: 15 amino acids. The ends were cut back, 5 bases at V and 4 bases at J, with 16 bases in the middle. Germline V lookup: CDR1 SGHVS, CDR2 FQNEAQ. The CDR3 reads CASSPLGAGADTQYF. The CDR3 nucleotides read TGTGCCAGCAGCCCCCTGGGCGCCGGGGCAGATACGCAGTATTTT.

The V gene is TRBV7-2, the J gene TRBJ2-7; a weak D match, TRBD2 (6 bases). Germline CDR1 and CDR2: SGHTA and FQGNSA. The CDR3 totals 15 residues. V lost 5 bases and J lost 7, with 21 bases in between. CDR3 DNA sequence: TGTGCCAGCAGCCCCAGGTCCGGGGGTGTCGGGGAGCAGTACTTC. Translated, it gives CASSPRSGGVGEQYF.

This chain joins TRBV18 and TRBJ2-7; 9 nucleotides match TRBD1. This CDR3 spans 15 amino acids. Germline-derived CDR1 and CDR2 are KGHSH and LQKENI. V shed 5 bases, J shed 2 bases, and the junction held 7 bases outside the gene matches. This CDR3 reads CASSTGQGLTYEQYF. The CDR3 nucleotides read TGTGCCAGCTCAACGGGACAGGGATTAACCTACGAGCAGTACTTC.

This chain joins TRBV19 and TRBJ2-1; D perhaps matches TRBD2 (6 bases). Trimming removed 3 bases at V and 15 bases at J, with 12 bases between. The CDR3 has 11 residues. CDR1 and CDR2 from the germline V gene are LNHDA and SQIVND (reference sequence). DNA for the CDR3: TGTGCCAGTAGTATCGGGGGAAGGTGGTTCTTC. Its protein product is CASSIGGRWFF.

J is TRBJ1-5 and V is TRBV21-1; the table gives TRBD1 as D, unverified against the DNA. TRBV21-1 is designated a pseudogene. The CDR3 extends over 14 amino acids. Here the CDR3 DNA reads TGTGCCAGGTGCCTTGTCAGGGGAGATCAGCCCCAGCATTTT. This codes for CARCLVRGDQPQHF.